Detailed here is one TCR beta chain. This sample was taken from a study of blood T cell repertoires in COVID-19. Germline lookup yields CDR1 MNHEY and CDR2 SVGAGI. V gave up 5 bases and J gave up 5 bases; unmatched junction bases: 6. This CDR3 is built from 15 residues. Profiling relied on immunoSEQ multiplex PCR, and the TCRdb table lists in-frame clones only, not all of them. This table holds 150,000 or so clones, roughly three quarters found once. Sequencing input: PBMCs or T cells enriched from blood (not recorded which). The chain combines TRBV6-5 with TRBJ2-1; 10 positions match TRBD2. This clonotype originated in a woman between 45 and 60 years old who had recovered from COVID-19. CDR3 sequence: CASSPLAGAHNEQFF. The CDR3 DNA sequence: TGTGCCAGCAGTCCTCTAGCGGGGGCCCACAATGAGCAGTTCTTC.